This T cell receptor (beta chain) is drawn from a study of OX40 agonist ivuxolimab in advanced cancers. The study's findings and limits: Mean expanded clone counts were higher in CD8+ than CD4+ T cells.

Germline V CDR1 and CDR2: SGHTA, FQGNSA. The CDR3 spans 15 residues. Trimming removed 4 bases from V and 0 bases from J; junction bases left unmatched: 2. Turning to this clone: Antigen unknown.

Repertoires were generated with immunoSEQ multiplex PCR, while TCRdb's copy carries only in-frame clones and drops some. This sample has some 18,000 clones, with roughly 80% found just once. The clonotype comes from an adult with an advanced solid tumor such as melanoma, head and neck, liver or kidney cancer. This chain joins TRBV7-2 and TRBJ2-1; 8 nucleotides line up with TRBD1. This specimen was CD4+ or CD8+ T cells sorted from blood, taken in a trial of the OX40 agonist ivuxolimab. This CDR3 is CASSWTGSSYNEQFF. Here the CDR3 DNA reads TGTGCCAGCAGCTGGACAGGGAGCTCCTACAATGAGCAGTTCTTC.